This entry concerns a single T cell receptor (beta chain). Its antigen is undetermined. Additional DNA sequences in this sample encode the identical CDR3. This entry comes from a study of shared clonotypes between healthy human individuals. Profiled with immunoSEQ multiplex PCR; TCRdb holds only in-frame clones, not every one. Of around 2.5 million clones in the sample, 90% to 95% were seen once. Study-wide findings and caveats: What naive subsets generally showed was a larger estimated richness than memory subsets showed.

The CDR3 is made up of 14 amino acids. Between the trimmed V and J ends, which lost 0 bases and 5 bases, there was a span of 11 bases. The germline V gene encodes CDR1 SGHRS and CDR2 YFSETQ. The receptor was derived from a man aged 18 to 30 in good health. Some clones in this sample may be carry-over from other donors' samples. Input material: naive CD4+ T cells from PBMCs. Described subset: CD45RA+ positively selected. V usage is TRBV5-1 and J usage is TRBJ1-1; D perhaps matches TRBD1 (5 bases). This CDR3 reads CASSLAAGGTEAFF. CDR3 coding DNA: TGCGCCAGCAGCTTGGCAGCCGGGGGGACTGAAGCTTTCTTT. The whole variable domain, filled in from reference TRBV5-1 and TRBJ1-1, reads KAGVTQTPRYLIKTRGQQVTLSCSPISGHRSVSWYQQTPGQGLQFLFEYFSETQRNKGNFPGRFSGRQFSNSRSEMNVSTLELGDSALYLCASSLAAGGTEAFFGQGTRLTVV.